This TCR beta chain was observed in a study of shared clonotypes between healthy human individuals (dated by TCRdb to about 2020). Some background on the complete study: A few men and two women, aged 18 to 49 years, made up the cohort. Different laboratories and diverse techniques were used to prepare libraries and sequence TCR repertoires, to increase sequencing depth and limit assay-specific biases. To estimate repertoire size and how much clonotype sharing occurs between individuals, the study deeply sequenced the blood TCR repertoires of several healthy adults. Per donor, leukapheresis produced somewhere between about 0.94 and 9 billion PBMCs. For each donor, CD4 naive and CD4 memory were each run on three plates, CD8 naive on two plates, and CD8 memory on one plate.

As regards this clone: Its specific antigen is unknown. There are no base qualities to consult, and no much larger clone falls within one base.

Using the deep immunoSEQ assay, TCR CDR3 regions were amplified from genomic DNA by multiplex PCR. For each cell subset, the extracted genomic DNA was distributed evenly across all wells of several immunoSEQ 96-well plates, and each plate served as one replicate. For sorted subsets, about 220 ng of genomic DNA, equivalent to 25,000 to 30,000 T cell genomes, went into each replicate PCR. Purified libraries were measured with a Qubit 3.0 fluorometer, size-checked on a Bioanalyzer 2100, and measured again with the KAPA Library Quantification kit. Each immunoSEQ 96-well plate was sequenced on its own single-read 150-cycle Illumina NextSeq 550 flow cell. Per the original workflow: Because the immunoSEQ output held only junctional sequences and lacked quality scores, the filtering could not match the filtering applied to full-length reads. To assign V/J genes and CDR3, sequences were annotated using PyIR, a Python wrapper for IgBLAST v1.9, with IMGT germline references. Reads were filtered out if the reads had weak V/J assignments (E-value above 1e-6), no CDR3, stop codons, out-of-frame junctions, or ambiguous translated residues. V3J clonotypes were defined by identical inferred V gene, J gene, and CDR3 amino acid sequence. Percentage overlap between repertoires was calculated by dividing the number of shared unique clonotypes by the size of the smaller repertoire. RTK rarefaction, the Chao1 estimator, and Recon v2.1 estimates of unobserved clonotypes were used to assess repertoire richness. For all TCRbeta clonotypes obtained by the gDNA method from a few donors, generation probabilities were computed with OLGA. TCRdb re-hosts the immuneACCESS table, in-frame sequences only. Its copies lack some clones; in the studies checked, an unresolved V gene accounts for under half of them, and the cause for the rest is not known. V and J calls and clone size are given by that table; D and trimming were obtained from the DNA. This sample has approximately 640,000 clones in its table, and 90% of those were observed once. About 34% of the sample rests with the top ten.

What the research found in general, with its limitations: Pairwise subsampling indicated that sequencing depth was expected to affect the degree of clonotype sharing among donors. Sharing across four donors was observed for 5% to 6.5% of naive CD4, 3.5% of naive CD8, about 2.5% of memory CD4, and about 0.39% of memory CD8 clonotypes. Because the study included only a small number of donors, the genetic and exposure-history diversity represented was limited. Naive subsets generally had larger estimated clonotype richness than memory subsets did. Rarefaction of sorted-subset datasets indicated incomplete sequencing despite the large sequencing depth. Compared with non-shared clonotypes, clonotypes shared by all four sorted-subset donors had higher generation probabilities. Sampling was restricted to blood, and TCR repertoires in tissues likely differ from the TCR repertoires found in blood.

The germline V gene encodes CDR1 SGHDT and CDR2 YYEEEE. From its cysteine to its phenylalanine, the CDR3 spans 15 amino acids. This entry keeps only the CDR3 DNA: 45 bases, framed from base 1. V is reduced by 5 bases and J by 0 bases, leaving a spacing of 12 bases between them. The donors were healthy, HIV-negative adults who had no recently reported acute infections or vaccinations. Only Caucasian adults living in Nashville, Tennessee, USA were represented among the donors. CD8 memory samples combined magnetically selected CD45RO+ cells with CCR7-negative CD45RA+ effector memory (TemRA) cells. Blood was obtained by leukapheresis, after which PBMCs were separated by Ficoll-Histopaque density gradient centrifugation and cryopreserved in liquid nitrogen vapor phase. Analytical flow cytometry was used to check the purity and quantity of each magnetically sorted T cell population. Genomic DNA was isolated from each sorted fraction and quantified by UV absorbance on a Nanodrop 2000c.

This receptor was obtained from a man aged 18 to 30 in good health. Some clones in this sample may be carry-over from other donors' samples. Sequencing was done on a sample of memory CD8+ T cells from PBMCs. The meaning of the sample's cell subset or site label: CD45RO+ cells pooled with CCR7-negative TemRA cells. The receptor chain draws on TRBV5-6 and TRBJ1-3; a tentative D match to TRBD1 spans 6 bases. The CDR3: CASSTTGFSGNTIYF. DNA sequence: TGTGCCAGCAGTACTACAGGGTTCTCTGGAAACACCATATATTTT.